This T cell receptor beta chain was identified during a study of blood T cell repertoires in COVID-19. The wider study: Both acute and convalescent COVID-19 samples were obtained from the United States, Italy and Spain. Sources were T cells, B-cell-depleted T cells, or PBMCs; the material itself was cDNA or gDNA.

Authors' methods: Reference gene primer amplification in the assay estimated nucleated cell counts. The data were produced by immunoSEQ multiplex PCR, yet TCRdb's version contains in-frame clones alone and is incomplete. That table furnishes V, J and clone size, whereas the DNA furnished D and trimming. Of 50,000 to 65,000 clones listed, about 87% were seen once; the top ten hold roughly 1%. Germline assignment: CDR1 SNHLY and CDR2 FYNNEI. This CDR3 contains 12 residues. Trimming removed 3 bases from V and 8 bases from J; junction bases left unmatched: 3. The TCR was taken from a man between 65 and 80 years old with acute or convalescent COVID-19. The chain employs TRBV2 and TRBJ1-2; 7 bases map to TRBD1. Material for sequencing was peripheral blood. The CDR3 DNA is TGTGCCAGCAGTGATACAGGGGACGGCTACACCTTC. Its protein is CASSDTGDGYTF.